The 21 T cell receptor beta chains below come from one sample, sequenced in a study of blood T cell repertoires in COVID-19. Using immunoSEQ multiplex PCR, the repertoire was profiled, and TCRdb retains in-frame clones only, with some absent. The sample carries about 230,000 clones, 70% to 90% recorded once. Sequencing was performed on peripheral blood. These receptors were collected from a woman aged 70-85 years with active or convalescent COVID-19.

The chain has TRBV7-9 and TRBJ1-5; maybe TRBD1 (6 bases). Germline V gives CDR1 SEHNR, CDR2 FQNEAQ (reference sequence). The CDR3 runs to 15 residues. The germline V and J ends were trimmed by 1 base and 5 bases, with 12 bases remaining between them. The CDR3 reads CASSLDGTGHQPQHF. The DNA of the CDR3 is TGTGCCAGCAGCTTAGATGGAACAGGGCATCAGCCCCAGCATTTT.

This clone showed up just once. The chain joins TRBV7-3 to TRBJ2-2, with TRBD1 matching over 9 bases. Trimming removed 2 bases from V and 5 bases from J; junction bases left unmatched: 6. The CDR3 has 16 amino acids. CDR1 is SGHTA, CDR2 FQGTGA, per germline. Here the CDR3 DNA reads TGTGCCAGCAGCTTATGGGCGGGACAGGGAACCGGGGAGCTGTTTTTT. It encodes CASSLWAGQGTGELFF.

This clone was recorded a few times. V is TRBV10-3 and J is TRBJ2-6, with D possibly TRBD1 on 6 matching bases. The V and J ends lost 4 bases and 0 bases respectively, with 13 bases between them. This CDR3 region has 17 residues. Per germline, CDR1 ENHRY and CDR2 SYGVKD. The CDR3 nucleotides read TGTGCCATCAGTGGGGGGACATTACTCTCTGGGGCCAACGTCCTGACTTTC. Its translation is CAISGGTLLSGANVLTF.

V usage is TRBV30 and J usage is TRBJ2-5; 12 bases map to TRBD1. The junction had 4 bases not matched to a gene; V was cut back by 1 base and J by 4 bases. The CDR3 is 15 amino acids. Looked up from germline, CDR1 is GTSNPN and CDR2 is SVGIG (reference sequence). The CDR3 here is CAWSGGTGGGETQYF. The DNA for the CDR3 is TGTGCCTGGAGTGGAGGGACAGGGGGCGGAGAGACCCAGTACTTC. Based on the CDR3 plus reference TRBV30 and TRBJ2-5, the full variable domain is SQTIHQWPATLVQPVGSPLSLECTVEGTSNPNLYWYRQAAGRGLQLLFYSVGIGQISSEVPQNLSASRPQDRQFILSSKKLLLSDSGFYLCAWSGGTGGGETQYFGPGTRLLVL.

This clone was seen a handful of times. The chain uses TRBV6-6 and TRBJ1-6; no clear D gene. Trimming stripped 8 bases from V and 7 bases from J, with 9 bases between. This CDR3 contains 12 residues. Germline loops: CDR1 MNHNY, CDR2 SVGAGI (reference sequence). CDR3 in DNA: TGTGCCAGCCAAGCTAGGAATTCACCCCTCCACTTT. This encodes CASQARNSPLHF.

V gene TRBV4-3 combines with J gene TRBJ1-5, with D maybe TRBD1 (5 bases). Trimming cost V 4 bases and J 4 bases, with 8 bases left between them. Germline assignment: CDR1 LGHNA and CDR2 YSLEER. The length of the CDR3 is 13 residues. The CDR3 nucleotides read TGCGCCAGCAGCCTCGACAGAAATCAGCCCCAGCATTTT. Translated, it gives CASSLDRNQPQHF.

This clone was recorded only once. The chain carries TRBV7-2 and TRBJ2-5; D unresolved. V lost 1 base and J 5 bases, leaving 5 bases between the germline ends. CDR1 and CDR2 (germline): SGHTA, FQGNSA. CDR3 size: 12 residues. The CDR3 is CASSLVRETQYF. The CDR3 nucleotides read TGTGCCAGCAGCTTAGTGCGGGAGACCCAGTACTTC.

The table lists this clone with a few counts. The rearrangement joins TRBV25-1 to TRBJ1-2; 7 bases line up with TRBD1. V gave up 3 bases and J gave up 3 bases; unmatched junction bases: 7. The CDR3 length is 15 residues. Germline V lookup: CDR1 MGHDK, CDR2 SYGVNS. The CDR3 sequence: CASSERWDSYYGYTF. In DNA form, the CDR3 reads TGTGCCAGCAGTGAGCGCTGGGACAGCTACTATGGCTACACCTTC.

The gene calls are TRBV7-3 and TRBJ1-4; no clear D gene. The CDR3 runs 10 residues. Between the trimmed V and J ends, which lost 7 bases and 11 bases, there was a span of 8 bases. Germline V gene data show CDR1 as SGHTA and CDR2 as FQGTGA. The CDR3 DNA reads TGTGCCAGCATGTTTGGCAAACTGTTTTTT. Translating gives CASMFGKLFF.

The chain joins TRBV7-8 to TRBJ2-7; D may be TRBD2 (5 bases). V was pared by 0 bases and J by 6 bases, with 9 bases between. This CDR3 region has 13 residues. Germline CDR1 and CDR2: SGHVS and FQNEAQ. In nucleotides, the CDR3 is TGTGCCAGCAGCTTAGCGGAGGCTTTCGAGCAGTACTTC. Translating it yields CASSLAEAFEQYF.

The chain has TRBV10-2 and TRBJ2-7; TRBD2 aligns across 8 bases. V gave up 8 bases and J gave up 2 bases; unmatched junction bases: 2. In germline, CDR1 is WSHSY, CDR2 SAAADI. CDR3 length: 12 amino acids. Here the CDR3 reads CASAGGTYEQYF. Here the CDR3 DNA reads TGCGCCAGCGCGGGGGGAACCTACGAGCAGTACTTC.

CDR3 residues: CASSFGQVNQPQHF. DNA of the CDR3: TGTGCCAGTAGTTTTGGACAGGTCAATCAGCCCCAGCATTTT. V usage is TRBV19 and J usage is TRBJ1-5, with 7 positions matching TRBD1. J was trimmed by 3 bases and V by 5 bases; bases with no gene match: 4. The germline V gene encodes CDR1 LNHDA and CDR2 SQIVND (reference sequence). This CDR3 comprises 14 residues.

The chain is built from TRBV28 and TRBJ2-7, with D possibly being TRBD1 (6 bases). The V gene lost 6 bases and the J gene lost 11 bases, with 14 bases spanning the gap. CDR3 length equals 11 residues. Per germline, CDR1 MDHEN and CDR2 SYDVKM. CDR3 amino acids: CASRSTGLEYF. CDR3 coding DNA: TGTGCCAGCAGGTCTACAGGGTTGGAGTACTTC.

The chain employs TRBV15 and TRBJ1-1; 7 nucleotides match TRBD1. The CDR3 length is 14 residues. The ends lost 3 bases at V and 4 bases at J; junction bases unmatched: 5. Germline CDR1 LNHNV, CDR2 YYDKDF (reference sequence). CDR3 amino acids: CATSRVRTGTEAFF. The CDR3 region has the DNA TGTGCCACCAGCAGGGTCCGGACAGGCACTGAAGCTTTCTTT.

The gene calls are TRBV28 and TRBJ1-5; tentative D call: TRBD1 (6 bases). Looked up from germline, CDR1 is MDHEN and CDR2 is SYDVKM. The CDR3 has 16 residues. Deletions cut 6 bases from V and 0 bases from J, with 15 bases between. CDR3 in DNA: TGTGCCAGCAGCTCGCCTCAGGGGAATAGCAATCAGCCCCAGCATTTT. It yields the protein CASSSPQGNSNQPQHF.

This clone has only a few counts. The chain uses TRBV30 and TRBJ2-2; possible D gene TRBD1, 5 bases. Trimming stripped 4 bases from V and 2 bases from J, with 11 bases between. Looked up from germline, CDR1 is GTSNPN and CDR2 is SVGIG (reference sequence). This CDR3 has 14 residues. For the CDR3, the DNA is TGTGCCTGGAAGGGGCAGGGAAACACCGGGGAGCTGTTTTTT. Translation gives CAWKGQGNTGELFF.

The chain carries TRBV7-2 and TRBJ2-3; TRBD2 agrees at 9 bases. The CDR3 loop spans 17 amino acids. Germline loops: CDR1 SGHTA, CDR2 FQGNSA. V was clipped by 1 base and J by 0 bases; unmatched bases: 5. The CDR3 region is CASSLVGSGGSTDTQYF. The CDR3 DNA is TGTGCCAGCAGCTTAGTCGGTAGCGGGGGTAGCACAGATACGCAGTATTTT. Drawing the rest from reference TRBV7-2 and TRBJ2-3, the complete variable domain is GAGVSQSPSNKVTEKGKDVELRCDPISGHTALYWYRQSLGQGLEFLIYFQGNSAPDKSGLPSDRFSAERTGGSVSTLTIQRTQQEDSAVYLCASSLVGSGGSTDTQYFGPGTRLTVL.

V and J are TRBV6-5 and TRBJ2-5; 12 nucleotides align to TRBD2. J lost 9 bases, V lost 4 bases, and 9 bases had no gene match. CDR1 is MNHEY, CDR2 SVGAGI, per germline. The CDR3 has 15 residues. In DNA, the CDR3 is TGTGCCAGCAGTTCGACTAGCGGGGGCCCTTCGGCCCAGTACTTC. It translates to CASSSTSGGPSAQYF.

CDR3 in amino acids: CASSYGSPGTEAFF. The CDR3 DNA reads as TGTGCCAGCAGTTACGGCAGCCCAGGGACTGAAGCTTTCTTT. This sequence joins TRBV6-5 and TRBJ1-1; tentative D call: TRBD1 (5 bases). The CDR3 loop spans 14 amino acids. Germline V gene data show CDR1 as MNHEY and CDR2 as SVGAGI. Trimming left V 2 bases short and J 5 bases short, with 12 bases between.

The CDR3 spells CASSLGASGMLNEQFF. The CDR3 DNA reads as TGCGCCAGCAGCTTGGGAGCTAGCGGGATGCTGAATGAGCAGTTCTTC. This chain connects TRBV5-1 to TRBJ2-1; TRBD2 matches 9 bases. The CDR3 length is 16 residues. V was pared by 0 bases and J by 7 bases, with 8 bases of the junction left unmatched. Germline-derived CDR1 and CDR2 are SGHRS and YFSETQ. Drawing the rest from reference TRBV5-1 and TRBJ2-1, the complete variable domain is KAGVTQTPRYLIKTRGQQVTLSCSPISGHRSVSWYQQTPGQGLQFLFEYFSETQRNKGNFPGRFSGRQFSNSRSEMNVSTLELGDSALYLCASSLGASGMLNEQFFGPGTRLTVL.

The chain is built from TRBV5-1 and TRBJ2-5, with 12 bases aligning to TRBD2. The CDR3 consists of 16 residues. The J segment lost 3 bases and the V segment lost 7 bases, leaving 10 bases of the junction unmatched. In germline, CDR1 is SGHRS, CDR2 YFSETQ. CDR3 loop: CASSVNLAGGEETQYF. CDR3 DNA sequence: TGCGCCAGCTCCGTGAATCTAGCGGGAGGGGAAGAGACCCAGTACTTC.